The T cell receptor beta chain described here comes from a study of shared clonotypes between healthy human individuals. Whole-study results and caveats: Sharing across four donors was highest in naive CD4 (around 5%) and lowest in memory CD8 (around 0.4%). Since donors were few, the genetic and exposure-history diversity represented was limited.

A deep-level run was used for the assay. Measured with immunoSEQ multiplex PCR; TCRdb has only the in-frame clones, and not every one. In the table there are about 1.1 million clones, approximately 77% of which are singletons. Each of the donors was a healthy adult who was HIV-negative and had not had a recent acute infection or vaccination. V was clipped by 3 bases and J by 5 bases, with 4 bases between them. Germline V CDR1 and CDR2: KGHSH, LQKENI. The CDR3 loop spans 11 amino acids. The table lists this clone with a few counts. Its antigen is unidentified. Input material: memory CD4+ T cells from PBMCs. Documented subset: CD45RA-negative fraction. The TCR originated in a man between 18 and 35 years old in good health. Some clones in this sample may be carry-over from other donors' samples. The chain recombines TRBV18 with TRBJ2-5; no reliable D call. The CDR3 is CASSPTETQYF. CDR3 coding DNA: TGTGCCAGCTCACCGACTGAGACCCAGTACTTC.